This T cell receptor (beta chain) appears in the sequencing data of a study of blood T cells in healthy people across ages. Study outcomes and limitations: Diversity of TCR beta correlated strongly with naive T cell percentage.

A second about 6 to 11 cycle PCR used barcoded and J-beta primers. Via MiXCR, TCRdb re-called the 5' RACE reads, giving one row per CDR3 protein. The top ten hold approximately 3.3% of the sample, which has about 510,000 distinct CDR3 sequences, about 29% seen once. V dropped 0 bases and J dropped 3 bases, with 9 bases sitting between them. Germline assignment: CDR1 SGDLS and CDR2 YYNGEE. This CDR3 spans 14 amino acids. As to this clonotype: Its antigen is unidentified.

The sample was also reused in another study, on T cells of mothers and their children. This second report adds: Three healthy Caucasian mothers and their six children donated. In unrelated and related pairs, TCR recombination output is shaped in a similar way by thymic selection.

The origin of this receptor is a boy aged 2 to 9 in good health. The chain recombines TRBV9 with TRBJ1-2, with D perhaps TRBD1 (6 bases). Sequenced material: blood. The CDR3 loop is CASSVDEGDYGYTF. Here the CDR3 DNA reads TGTGCCAGCAGCGTAGATGAGGGGGACTATGGCTACACCTTC.